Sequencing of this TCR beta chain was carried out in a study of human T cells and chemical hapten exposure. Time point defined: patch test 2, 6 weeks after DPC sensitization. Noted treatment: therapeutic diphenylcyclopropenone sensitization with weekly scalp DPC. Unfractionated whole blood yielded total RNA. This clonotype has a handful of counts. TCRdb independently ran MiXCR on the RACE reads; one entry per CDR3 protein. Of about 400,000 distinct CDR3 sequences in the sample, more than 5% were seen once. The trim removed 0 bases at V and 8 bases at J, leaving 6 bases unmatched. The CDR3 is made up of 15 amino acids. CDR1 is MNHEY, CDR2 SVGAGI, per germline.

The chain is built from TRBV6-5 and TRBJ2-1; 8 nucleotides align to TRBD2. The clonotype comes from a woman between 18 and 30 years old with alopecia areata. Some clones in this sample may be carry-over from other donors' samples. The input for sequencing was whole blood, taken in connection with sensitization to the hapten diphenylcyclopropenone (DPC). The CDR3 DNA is TGTGCCAGCAGTTACTCCGGGGGGGCGGGCGATGAGCAGTTCTTC. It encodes CASSYSGGAGDEQFF.